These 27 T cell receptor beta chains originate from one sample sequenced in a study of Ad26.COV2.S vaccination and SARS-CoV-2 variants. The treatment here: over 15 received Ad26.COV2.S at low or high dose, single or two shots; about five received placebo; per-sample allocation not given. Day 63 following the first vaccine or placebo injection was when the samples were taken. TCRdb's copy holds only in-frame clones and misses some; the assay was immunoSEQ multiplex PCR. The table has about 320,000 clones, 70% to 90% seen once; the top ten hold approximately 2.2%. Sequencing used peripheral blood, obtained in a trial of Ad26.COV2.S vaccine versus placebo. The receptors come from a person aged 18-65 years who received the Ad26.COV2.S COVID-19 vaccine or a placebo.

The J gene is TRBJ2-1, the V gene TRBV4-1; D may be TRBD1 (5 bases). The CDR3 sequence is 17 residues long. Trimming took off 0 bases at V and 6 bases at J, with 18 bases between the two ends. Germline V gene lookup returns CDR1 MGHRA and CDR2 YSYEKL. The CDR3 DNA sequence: TGCGCCAGCAGCCAAGATTTGATTGCCGGCAGGGTCAATGAGCAGTTCTTC. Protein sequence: CASSQDLIAGRVNEQFF.

CDR3 in DNA: TGCGCCAGCAGCCAAGGGGGGGACGGGTACGAGCAGTACTTC. This codes for CASSQGGDGYEQYF. V gene TRBV4-1 combines with J gene TRBJ2-7; perhaps TRBD2 as D (6 bases). V gave up 1 base and J gave up 4 bases, with 11 bases separating them. Germline V gene sequence: CDR1 MGHRA, CDR2 YSYEKL. The CDR3 contains 14 residues.

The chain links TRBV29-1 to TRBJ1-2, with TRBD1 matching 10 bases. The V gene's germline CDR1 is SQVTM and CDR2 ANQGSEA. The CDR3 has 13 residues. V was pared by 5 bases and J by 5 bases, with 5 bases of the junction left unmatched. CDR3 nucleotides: TGCAGCGTTCGGACAGGGGGGGAGTATGGCTACACCTTC. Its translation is CSVRTGGEYGYTF.

The CDR3 spells CASSEGQGAPEQYF. In nucleotides, the CDR3 is TGTGCCAGCAGCGAGGGACAGGGGGCGCCCGAGCAGTACTTC. This chain uses TRBV9 with TRBJ2-7, with 12 bases fitting TRBD1. The V segment lost 3 bases and the J segment 6 bases; nucleotides outside the gene matches: 4. Germline loops: CDR1 SGDLS, CDR2 YYNGEE. The CDR3 sequence is 14 residues long.

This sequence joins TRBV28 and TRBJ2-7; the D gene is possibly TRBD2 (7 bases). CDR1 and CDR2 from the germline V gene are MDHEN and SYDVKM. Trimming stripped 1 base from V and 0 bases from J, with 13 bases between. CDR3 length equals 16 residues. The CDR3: CASSLLGGGPSYEQYF. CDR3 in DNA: TGTGCCAGCAGTTTATTGGGGGGGGGCCCCTCCTACGAGCAGTACTTC. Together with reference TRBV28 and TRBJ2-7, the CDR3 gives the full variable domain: DVKVTQSSRYLVKRTGEKVFLECVQDMDHENMFWYRQDPGLGLRLIYFSYDVKMKEKGDIPEGYSVSREKKERFSLILESASTNQTSMYLCASSLLGGGPSYEQYFGPGTRLTVT.

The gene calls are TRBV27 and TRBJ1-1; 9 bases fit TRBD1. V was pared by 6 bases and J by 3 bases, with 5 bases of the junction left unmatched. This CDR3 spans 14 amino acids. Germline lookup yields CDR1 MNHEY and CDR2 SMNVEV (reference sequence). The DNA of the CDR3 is TGTGCCAGCAGGGGGACAGGGAGAGACACTGAAGCTTTCTTT. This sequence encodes CASRGTGRDTEAFF.

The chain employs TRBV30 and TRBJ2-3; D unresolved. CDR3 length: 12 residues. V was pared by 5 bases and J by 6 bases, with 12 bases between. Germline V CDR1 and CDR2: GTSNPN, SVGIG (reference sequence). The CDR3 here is CAWGDSLDTQYF. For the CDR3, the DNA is TGTGCCTGGGGAGACTCCTTGGATACGCAGTATTTT.

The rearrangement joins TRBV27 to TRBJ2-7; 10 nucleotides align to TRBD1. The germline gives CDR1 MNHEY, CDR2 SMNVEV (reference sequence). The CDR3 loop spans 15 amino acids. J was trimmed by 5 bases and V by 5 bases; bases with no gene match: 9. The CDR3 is CASSQPGQGVDEQYF. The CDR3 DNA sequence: TGTGCCAGCAGTCAACCTGGACAGGGGGTAGACGAGCAGTACTTC.

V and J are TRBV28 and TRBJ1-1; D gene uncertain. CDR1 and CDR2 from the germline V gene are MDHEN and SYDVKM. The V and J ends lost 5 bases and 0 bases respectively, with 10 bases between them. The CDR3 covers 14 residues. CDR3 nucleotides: TGTGCCAGCAGTCTCCCAATTATGAACACTGAAGCTTTCTTT. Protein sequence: CASSLPIMNTEAFF.

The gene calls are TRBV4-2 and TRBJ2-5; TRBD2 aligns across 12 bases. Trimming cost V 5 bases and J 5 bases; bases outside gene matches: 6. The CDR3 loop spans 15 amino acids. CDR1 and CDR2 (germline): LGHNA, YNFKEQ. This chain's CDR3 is CASSLRLAGVETQYF. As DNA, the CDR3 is TGTGCCAGCAGCTTGCGACTAGCGGGGGTGGAGACCCAGTACTTC.

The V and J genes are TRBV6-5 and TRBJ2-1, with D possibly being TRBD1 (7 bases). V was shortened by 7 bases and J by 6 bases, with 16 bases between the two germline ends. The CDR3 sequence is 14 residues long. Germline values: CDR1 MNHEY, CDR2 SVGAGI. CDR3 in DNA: TGTGCCAGCAAGGAGGGGGCAGGGAGCAATGAGCAGTTCTTC. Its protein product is CASKEGAGSNEQFF.

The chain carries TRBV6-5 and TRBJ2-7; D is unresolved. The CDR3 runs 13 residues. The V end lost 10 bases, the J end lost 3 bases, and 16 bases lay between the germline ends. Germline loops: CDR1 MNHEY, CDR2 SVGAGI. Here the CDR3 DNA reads TGTGCCACCACCCACCCGTCCCACTACGAGCAGTACTTC. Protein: CATTHPSHYEQYF.

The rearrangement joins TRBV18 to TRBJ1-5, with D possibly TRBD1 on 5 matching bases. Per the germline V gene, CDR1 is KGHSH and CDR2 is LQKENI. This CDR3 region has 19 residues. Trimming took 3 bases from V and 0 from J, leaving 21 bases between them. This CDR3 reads CASSPGGLDQLFSNQPQHF. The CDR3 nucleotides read TGTGCCAGCTCACCCGGGGGACTCGACCAACTCTTTAGCAATCAGCCCCAGCATTTT. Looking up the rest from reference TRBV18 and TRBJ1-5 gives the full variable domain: NAGVMQNPRHLVRRRGQEARLRCSPMKGHSHVYWYRQLPEEGLKFMVYLQKENIIDESGMPKERFSAEFPKEGPSILRIQQVVRGDSAAYFCASSPGGLDQLFSNQPQHFGDGTRLSIL.

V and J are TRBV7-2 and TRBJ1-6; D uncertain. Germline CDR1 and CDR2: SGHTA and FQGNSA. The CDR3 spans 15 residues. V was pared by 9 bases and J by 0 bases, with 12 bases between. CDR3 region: CASTDRSSYNSPLHF. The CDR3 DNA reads TGTGCCAGTACGGACCGGAGCTCCTATAATTCACCCCTCCACTTT.

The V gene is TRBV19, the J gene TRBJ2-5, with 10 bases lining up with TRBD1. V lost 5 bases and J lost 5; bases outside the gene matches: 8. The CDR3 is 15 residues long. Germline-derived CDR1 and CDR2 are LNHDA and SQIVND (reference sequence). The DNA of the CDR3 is TGTGCCAGTAGTCGCCGACAGGGGGCATGGGAGACCCAGTACTTC. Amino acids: CASSRRQGAWETQYF.

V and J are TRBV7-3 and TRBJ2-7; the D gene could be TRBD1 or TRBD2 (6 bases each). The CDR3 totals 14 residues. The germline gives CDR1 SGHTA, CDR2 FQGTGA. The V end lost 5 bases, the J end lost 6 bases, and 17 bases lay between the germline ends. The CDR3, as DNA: TGTGCCAGCAGCCCCTCCCGGGGGCAGGGCGAGCAGTACTTC. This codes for CASSPSRGQGEQYF.

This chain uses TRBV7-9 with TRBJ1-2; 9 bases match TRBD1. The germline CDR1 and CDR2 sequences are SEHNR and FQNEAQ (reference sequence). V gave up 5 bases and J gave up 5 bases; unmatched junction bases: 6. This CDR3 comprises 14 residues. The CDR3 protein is CASSTWTGEYGYTF. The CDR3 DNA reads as TGTGCCAGCAGCACCTGGACAGGGGAGTATGGCTACACCTTC.

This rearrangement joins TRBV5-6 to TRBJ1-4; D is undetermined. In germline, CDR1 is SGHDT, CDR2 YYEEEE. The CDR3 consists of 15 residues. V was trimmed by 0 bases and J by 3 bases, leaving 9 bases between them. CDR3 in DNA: TGTGCCAGCAGCTTGGTCTTTGAGCCTAATGAAAAACTGTTTTTT. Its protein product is CASSLVFEPNEKLFF.

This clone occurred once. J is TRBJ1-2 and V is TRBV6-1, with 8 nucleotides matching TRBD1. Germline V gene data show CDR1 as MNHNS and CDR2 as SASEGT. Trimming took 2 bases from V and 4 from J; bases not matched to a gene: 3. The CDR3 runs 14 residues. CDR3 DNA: TGTGCCAGCAGTGAACGGACAGGGACCTATGGCTACACCTTC. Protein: CASSERTGTYGYTF.

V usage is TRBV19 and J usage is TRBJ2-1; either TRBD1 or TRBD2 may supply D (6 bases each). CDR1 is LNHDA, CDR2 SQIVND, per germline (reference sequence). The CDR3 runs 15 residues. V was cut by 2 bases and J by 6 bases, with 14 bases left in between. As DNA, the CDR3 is TGTGCCAGTAGTATAATGGGGGGCAGGGGCAATGAGCAGTTCTTC. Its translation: CASSIMGGRGNEQFF. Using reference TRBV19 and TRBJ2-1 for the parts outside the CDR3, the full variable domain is DGGITQSPKYLFRKEGQNVTLSCEQNLNHDAMYWYRQDPGQGLRLIYYSQIVNDFQKGDIAEGYSVSREKKESFPLTVTSAQKNPTAFYLCASSIMGGRGNEQFFGPGTRLTVL.

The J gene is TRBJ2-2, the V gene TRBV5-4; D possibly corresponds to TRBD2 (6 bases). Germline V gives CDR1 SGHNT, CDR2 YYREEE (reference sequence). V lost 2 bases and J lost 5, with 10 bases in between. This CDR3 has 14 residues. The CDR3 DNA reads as TGTGCCAGCAGCTTCCCGGGGGAGACCGGGGAGCTGTTTTTT. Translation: CASSFPGETGELFF.

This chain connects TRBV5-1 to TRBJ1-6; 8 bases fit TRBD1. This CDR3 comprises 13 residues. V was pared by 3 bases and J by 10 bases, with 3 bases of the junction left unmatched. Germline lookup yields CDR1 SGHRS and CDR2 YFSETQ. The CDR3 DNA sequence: TGCGCCAGCAGCTCAGGGGGCAGGTCACCCCTCCACTTT. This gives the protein CASSSGGRSPLHF.

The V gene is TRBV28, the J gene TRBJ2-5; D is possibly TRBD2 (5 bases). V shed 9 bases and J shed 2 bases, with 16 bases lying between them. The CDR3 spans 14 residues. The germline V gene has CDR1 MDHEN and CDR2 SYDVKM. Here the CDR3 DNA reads TGTGCCAGTACCCTTCTAGGCGGGCAAGAGACCCAGTACTTC. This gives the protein CASTLLGGQETQYF.

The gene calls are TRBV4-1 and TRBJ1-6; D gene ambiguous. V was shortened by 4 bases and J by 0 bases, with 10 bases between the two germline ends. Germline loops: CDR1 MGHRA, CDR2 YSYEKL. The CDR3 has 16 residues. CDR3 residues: CASSPTYGSYNSPLHF. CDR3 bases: TGCGCCAGCAGCCCAACCTATGGCTCCTATAATTCACCCCTCCACTTT.

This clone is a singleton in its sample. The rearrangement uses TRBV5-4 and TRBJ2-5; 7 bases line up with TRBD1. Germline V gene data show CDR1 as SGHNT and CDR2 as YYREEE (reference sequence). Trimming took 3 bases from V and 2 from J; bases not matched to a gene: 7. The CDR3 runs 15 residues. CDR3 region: CASSSFDRDQETQYF. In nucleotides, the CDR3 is TGTGCCAGCAGCTCTTTCGACAGGGATCAAGAGACCCAGTACTTC.

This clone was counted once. CDR3: CASSYQGALGAYGYTF. CDR3 bases: TGTGCCAGCAGTTACCAGGGGGCCCTGGGGGCCTATGGCTACACCTTC. The chain links TRBV6-5 to TRBJ1-2; 8 bases are shared with TRBD1. Germline V CDR1 and CDR2: MNHEY, SVGAGI. This CDR3 is 16 amino acids long. Trimming at V came to 2 bases and at J to 4 bases, leaving 9 bases not matched to a gene.

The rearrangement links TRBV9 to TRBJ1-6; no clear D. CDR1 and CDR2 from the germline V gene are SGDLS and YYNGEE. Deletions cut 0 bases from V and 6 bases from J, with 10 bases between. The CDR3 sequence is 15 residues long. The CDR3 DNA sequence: TGTGCCAGCAGCGTAGGAGACACAATTAATTCACCCCTCCACTTT. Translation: CASSVGDTINSPLHF.